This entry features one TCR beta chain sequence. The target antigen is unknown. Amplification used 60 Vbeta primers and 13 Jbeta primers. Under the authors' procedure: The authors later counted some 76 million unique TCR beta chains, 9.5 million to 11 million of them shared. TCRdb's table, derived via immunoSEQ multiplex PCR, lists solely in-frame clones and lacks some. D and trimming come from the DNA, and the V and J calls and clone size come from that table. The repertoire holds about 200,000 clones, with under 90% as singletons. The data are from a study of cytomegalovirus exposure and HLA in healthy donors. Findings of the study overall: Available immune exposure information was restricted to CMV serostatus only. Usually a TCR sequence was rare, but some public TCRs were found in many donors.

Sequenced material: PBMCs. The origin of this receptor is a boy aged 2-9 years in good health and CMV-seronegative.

CDR3 sequence reads: CASSYRQGTTQYF. CDR3 bases: TGTGCCAGCAGTTACCGACAGGGAACTACGCAGTATTTT. The chain uses TRBV6-5 and TRBJ2-3; TRBD1 matches 7 bases. Germline V gene sequence: CDR1 MNHEY, CDR2 SVGAGI. Trimming at V came to 2 bases and at J to 8 bases, leaving 4 bases not matched to a gene. The CDR3 runs 13 residues.